This T cell receptor beta chain was retrieved from a study of human thymus T cells (dated by TCRdb to the early 2020s). Study-wide context: TCR alpha and beta repertoires from seven to nine infant thymus samples and a few related peripheral blood samples were characterized in the study. The cohort included more than 5 male and two female infants, with donor ages spanning 7 to 244 days.

Beyond this particular receptor, the publication reports: On average, thymus samples gave 800,000 or so unique TCRB clonotypes, whereas blood samples gave about 92,000. Highly overlapping thymic TCR repertoires among unrelated individuals were reported in the related research. Biased V and J gene segment usage appeared to be present in both thymic and peripheral blood repertoires.

CDR1 and CDR2 are read off the germline V gene as MGHRA and YSYEKL. The CDR3 covers 15 residues, taking in both the cysteine and the phenylalanine. Only CDR3 DNA remains: 45 bases, in frame from the first base. V ends up 2 bases short and J 3 bases short, with an unmatched junction base count of 4. The thymus tissue came from surgical resects taken out during corrective cardiac surgery. The donors were immunologically healthy infants in Finland who had open corrective cardiac surgery for congenital heart defects. Thymocytes were freed from the tissue by mechanical means and kept at -70 degrees C as pellets of roughly 10-32 million cells. Genomic DNA was extracted from frozen cell pellets with a QIAsymphony instrument. TCRB and TCRAD loci were amplified from a standardized quantity of quality-controlled genomic DNA using the immunoSEQ multiplex PCR assay. Amplicons spanned the V(D)J region at a length sufficient to cover the CDR3 and identify V and J genes. The commercial immunoSEQ service was used to sequence amplicons on an Illumina platform. The paper's data handling went like this. Primer bias and sequencing errors were corrected as previously described, and TCRAD and TCRB definitions were based on the IMGT database. immunoSEQ Analyzer 3.0 and VDJTools were used for repertoire analysis, which covered basic statistics, V/J segment usage, diversity estimates, rarefaction and pairwise overlap. Chao1, ChaoE, Efron-Thisted, Shannon and inverse Simpson indices were used to estimate diversity, which was also estimated on datasets down-sampled to the smallest sample. Repertoire overlap was assessed by strict matching of CDR3 nucleotide sequence, V gene and J gene, and clustering was done by Jaccard-based multidimensional scaling. TCRdb mirrors the immuneACCESS table, restricted to in-frame sequences. Some clones are absent from its copies; in checked studies, under half trace to an unresolved V gene, and the reason for the others is unknown. That table is the source of V, J and clone size, and D and trimming were worked out from the DNA. The sample table records tens of thousands of clones; 95% of these occur just once. The ten biggest clones cover approximately 0.031% of the sample.

As regards this clone: Its antigen is currently not known. Per-base quality was not reported, and no clone a single base away is much larger than it.

The receptor was isolated from a girl under three years old with a congenital heart defect but otherwise immunologically healthy. The chain joins TRBV4-1 to TRBJ2-3; TRBD2 fits 8 bases in the junction. Sequencing input: thymus tissue. This receptor carries the CDR3 CASSQSREGTDTQYF. The nucleotides read TGCGCCAGCAGCCAAAGCCGGGAGGGAACAGATACGCAGTATTTT.